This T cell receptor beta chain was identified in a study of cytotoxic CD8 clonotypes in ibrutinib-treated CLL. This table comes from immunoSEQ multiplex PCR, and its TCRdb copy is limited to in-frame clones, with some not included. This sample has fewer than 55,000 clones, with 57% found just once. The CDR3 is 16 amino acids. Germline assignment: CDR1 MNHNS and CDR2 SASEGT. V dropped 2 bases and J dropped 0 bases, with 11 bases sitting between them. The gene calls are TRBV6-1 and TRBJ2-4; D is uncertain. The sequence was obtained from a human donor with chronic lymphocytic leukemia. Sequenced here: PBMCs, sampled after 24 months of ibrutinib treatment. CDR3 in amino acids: CASSERTGLAKNIQYF. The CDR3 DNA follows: TGTGCCAGCAGTGAAAGGACCGGCCTAGCCAAAAACATTCAGTACTTC.